One and the same sample provided the 21 T cell receptor beta chains below, sequenced in a study of regulatory T cells in long-lasting Graves disease. CDR3 regions were amplified by Arm-PCR using iRepertoire HTBI primers to build TCR beta libraries. TCRdb re-derived calls from the multiplex PCR reads in MiXCR, one entry per CDR3 protein. The data contain under 400,000 distinct CDR3 sequences, roughly 17% of them singletons. The time point is: newly diagnosed GD, antithyroid drugs for less than 3 months. PBMC RNA served as the TCR library source. In addition, the sample was reused for a study of T cells in Graves' hyperthyroidism and ophthalmopathy.

The sequencing used peripheral blood mononuclear cells (PBMCs), collected at new diagnosis, from a patient treated with antithyroid drugs. These receptor sequences come from a man aged 35 to 55 with Graves disease.

In this sample, this clonotype turned up many times. The CDR3, as DNA: TGTGCCTGGGGAACCGGACTAGTGGCAGAGACCCAGTACTTC. It encodes CAWGTGLVAETQYF. The rearrangement joins TRBV30 to TRBJ2-5; TRBD2 aligns across 7 bases. The CDR3 is 14 amino acids. Germline loops: CDR1 GTSNPN, CDR2 SVGIG (reference sequence). The trim removed 5 bases at V and 4 bases at J, leaving 10 bases unmatched.

As concerns this clonotype: The conserved closing phenylalanine or tryptophan is absent in this CDR3, likely reflecting a read error. V and J are TRBV20-1 and TRBJ2-3; D is undetermined. V was trimmed by 3 bases and J by 2 bases, leaving 15 bases between them. From germline, CDR1 is DFQATT and CDR2 SNEGSKA (reference sequence). The CDR3 covers 15 residues. CDR3 sequence: CSASRPWGFTDTQYL. Here the CDR3 DNA reads TGCAGTGCTAGTCGTCCGTGGGGTTTCACAGATACGCAGTATCTT.

This clonotype was observed many times. V gene TRBV6-2 or TRBV6-3 combines with J gene TRBJ2-1, with D perhaps TRBD1 (5 bases). Trimming left V 5 bases short and J 15 bases short, with 17 bases between. The CDR3 contains 12 residues. CDR1 and CDR2 (germline): MNHEY, SVGEGT. The CDR3 bases are TGTGCCAGCAGTGAACGTGTCAGGGCCGCGTTCTTC. Residues: CASSERVRAAFF.

This clonotype appeared many times. V usage is TRBV27 and J usage is TRBJ1-5, with D possibly TRBD1 on 5 matching bases. CDR3 length: 15 amino acids. V lost 2 bases, J lost 0 bases, and 8 bases lay in between. The germline V gene encodes CDR1 MNHEY and CDR2 SMNVEV (reference sequence). As DNA, the CDR3 is TGTGCCAGCAGTTTAAAGGGGTATAGCAATCAGCCCCAGCATTTT. It is translated as CASSLKGYSNQPQHF.

There are many counts of this clonotype. CDR3 region: CASSPYLSNTEAFF. The CDR3 region has the DNA TGTGCCAGCAGCCCCTATTTGTCGAACACTGAAGCTTTCTTT. The rearrangement joins TRBV28 to TRBJ1-1; D gene uncertain. V dropped 6 bases and J dropped 1 base, with 12 bases sitting between them. The germline V gene has CDR1 MDHEN and CDR2 SYDVKM. The CDR3 loop spans 14 amino acids. The full variable domain, completed using reference TRBV28 and TRBJ1-1, is DVKVTQSSRYLVKRTGEKVFLECVQDMDHENMFWYRQDPGLGLRLIYFSYDVKMKEKGDIPEGYSVSREKKERFSLILESASTNQTSMYLCASSPYLSNTEAFFGQGTRLTVV.

This clonotype was counted many times. This chain links TRBV5-1 with TRBJ2-1; 9 bases agree with TRBD1. After removal of 2 bases from V and 7 bases from J, the junction contained 7 bases not matched to a gene. The CDR3 contains 15 residues. CDR1 and CDR2 from the germline V gene are SGHRS and YFSETQ. Here the CDR3 reads CASSFLRQGGNEQFF. The CDR3 nucleotides read TGCGCCAGCAGCTTTCTAAGACAGGGGGGAAATGAGCAGTTCTTC.

The rearrangement uses TRBV20-1 and TRBJ1-6, with no clear D. V gave up 1 base and J gave up 9 bases, with 13 bases separating them. Germline V lookup: CDR1 DFQATT, CDR2 SNEGSKA (reference sequence). This CDR3 contains 14 residues. The CDR3 region has the DNA TGCAGTGCTAGAGTAGGTCTCGATGGTTCACCCCTCCACTTT. It yields the protein CSARVGLDGSPLHF.

This clonotype was detected a few times. The chain links TRBV4-3 to TRBJ2-1; TRBD2 might be the D (6 bases). Germline lookup yields CDR1 LGHNA and CDR2 YSLEER. Trimming stripped 0 bases from V and 5 bases from J, with 14 bases between. The CDR3 is 16 residues long. The CDR3, as DNA: TGCGCCAGCAGCCAAGAGGGGTGGGGAGGAAACAATGAGCAGTTCTTC. Translation: CASSQEGWGGNNEQFF.

J is TRBJ1-3 and V is TRBV7-9; D not resolved. Germline V gene data show CDR1 as SEHNR and CDR2 as FQNEAQ (reference sequence). The CDR3 runs to 14 residues. V was cut by 5 bases and J by 4 bases, with 12 bases left in between. Here the CDR3 reads CASSLPSQGNTIYF. The CDR3 coding sequence is TGTGCCAGCAGCCTCCCGTCCCAAGGAAACACCATATATTTT.

The gene calls are TRBV18 and TRBJ1-2; D remains unclear. The germline CDR1 and CDR2 sequences are KGHSH and LQKENI. V lost 0 bases to trimming and J lost 6 bases, with 14 bases between them. This CDR3 comprises 15 residues. CDR3 sequence (DNA): TGTGCCAGCTCACCACCCGGACTGTTAGTGAATGGCTACACCTTC. Translation gives CASSPPGLLVNGYTF.

The chain carries TRBV3-1 and TRBJ1-5, with 7 bases fitting TRBD1. V trimming: 2 bases; J trimming: 6 bases; junction bases outside the gene matches: 16. In germline, CDR1 is LGHDT, CDR2 YNNKEL (reference sequence). The CDR3 has 18 amino acids. CDR3 coding DNA: TGTGCCAGCAGCCAATCGCCCACTCACAGGGAGGGGGCTCAGCCCCAGCATTTT. Encoded protein: CASSQSPTHREGAQPQHF.

In this sample, this clonotype turned up many times. The chain joins TRBV28 to TRBJ2-3, with D tentatively TRBD1 (6 bases). V gave up 6 bases and J gave up 0 bases, with 13 bases separating them. The CDR3 consists of 15 residues. Germline CDR1 MDHEN, CDR2 SYDVKM. CDR3 bases: TGTGCCAGCAGAGGACCCCAGGGGAGCACAGATACGCAGTATTTT. Translated, it gives CASRGPQGSTDTQYF.

V and J are TRBV18 and TRBJ1-1; D unclear. The CDR3 sequence is 14 residues long. Germline V lookup: CDR1 KGHSH, CDR2 LQKENI. V dropped 0 bases and J dropped 3 bases, with 8 bases sitting between them. The CDR3: CASSPPNRDTEAFF. Here the CDR3 DNA reads TGTGCCAGCTCACCACCGAACAGAGACACTGAAGCTTTCTTT.

This clonotype was seen at least ten times. The CDR3 DNA sequence: TGTGCCAGCAGGAGGAAGTCGGTGAGCAATCAGCCCCAGCATTTT. The encoded protein is CASRRKSVSNQPQHF. The chain carries TRBV27 and TRBJ1-5; no clear D gene. This CDR3 comprises 15 residues. Germline V gene lookup returns CDR1 MNHEY and CDR2 SMNVEV (reference sequence). V was pared by 6 bases and J by 1 base, with 13 bases between.

This clonotype was picked up a small number of times. The chain employs TRBV5-1 and TRBJ1-5; D uncertain. The germline V gene encodes CDR1 SGHRS and CDR2 YFSETQ. V was cut by 4 bases and J by 5 bases, with 13 bases left in between. CDR3 size: 14 residues. The CDR3 DNA reads TGCGCCAGCAGCCCGGGCCCTACTCATCAGCCCCAGCATTTT. This codes for CASSPGPTHQPQHF.

The chain joins TRBV12-3 or TRBV12-4 to TRBJ1-3, with D maybe TRBD1 (5 bases). Trimming stripped 1 base from V and 4 bases from J, with 8 bases between. CDR3 length: 14 amino acids. Written as DNA, the CDR3 is TGTGCCAGCAGTTTAGGGGGGGGGGGAAACACCATATATTTT. Amino acids: CASSLGGGGNTIYF.

This clonotype has only a few counts. A much bigger clone sits one base away, suggesting this may be a read error. The V call is TRBV3-1, the J call TRBJ1-1; D is possibly TRBD1 (5 bases). Trimming removed 8 bases from V and 1 base from J, with 17 bases in between. Germline values: CDR1 LGHDT, CDR2 YNNKEL (reference sequence). The CDR3 runs 15 residues. The CDR3 is CASGLPGGGNTEAFF. CDR3 DNA: TGTGCCAGCGGCCTCCCAGGTGGGGGGAACACTGAAGCTTTCTTT.

This clonotype was seen a handful of times. V usage is TRBV6-2 or TRBV6-3 and J usage is TRBJ2-5; weak D call: TRBD2 (6 bases). Germline loops: CDR1 MNHEY, CDR2 SVGEGT. There are 15 residues in the CDR3. Trimming pared 2 bases from V and 5 bases from J, leaving 15 bases between. The CDR3 protein is CASSYGEAHGETQYF. The CDR3 coding sequence is TGTGCCAGCAGTTACGGGGAGGCCCACGGGGAGACCCAGTACTTC.

This clonotype was seen at least ten times. The chain combines TRBV7-2 with TRBJ2-1; D is undetermined. CDR3 length: 14 residues. Between the trimmed V and J ends, which lost 2 bases and 7 bases, there was a span of 12 bases. Germline V lookup: CDR1 SGHTA, CDR2 FQGNSA. The CDR3 DNA reads as TGTGCCAGCAGCTTAAATTGGGGAAGGAATGAGCAGTTCTTC. Translating gives CASSLNWGRNEQFF.

This clonotype was detected ten times or more. This sequence joins TRBV6-1 and TRBJ1-5, with D uncertain. V dropped 3 bases and J dropped 1 base, with 10 bases sitting between them. Germline CDR1 reads MNHNS; CDR2 reads SASEGT. The CDR3 covers 15 residues. For the CDR3, the DNA is TGTGCCAGCAGTGATAGGGTTGTGAGCAATCAGCCCCAGCATTTT. This codes for CASSDRVVSNQPQHF.

This clonotype was counted many times. CDR3 sequence reads: CASIIRGRGSGYTF. CDR3 bases: TGTGCCAGCATCATCAGGGGGCGAGGCTCTGGCTACACCTTC. The J gene is TRBJ1-2, the V gene TRBV6-1, with 8 bases identical to TRBD1. V lost 7 bases, J lost 7 bases, and 11 bases stayed unmatched. CDR1 is MNHNS, CDR2 SASEGT, per germline. The length of the CDR3 is 14 residues.